What follows are 12 T cell receptor beta chains derived from one specimen sequenced in a study of T cells after yellow fever vaccination. TCRdb redid the calling of the 5' RACE reads with MiXCR, one entry per CDR3 protein. This sample has some 560,000 distinct CDR3 sequences; 17% occur once, and the top ten carry about 18%. The sample was PBMCs, taken 4 to 5 days after the first yellow fever vaccination. These receptors originate from a man aged 18-30 years who received the YFV17D yellow fever vaccine.

The chain is built from TRBV15 and TRBJ2-5, with D maybe TRBD2 (6 bases). From germline, CDR1 is LNHNV and CDR2 YYDKDF (reference sequence). V was shortened by 0 bases and J by 2 bases, with 16 bases between the two germline ends. This CDR3 is 17 amino acids long. In nucleotides, the CDR3 is TGTGCCACCAGCAGAGATTGGAACCCGCGGGGACAAGAGACCCAGTACTTC. It is translated as CATSRDWNPRGQETQYF.

This clonotype was found many times. The chain carries TRBV7-2 and TRBJ1-5; 7 nucleotides agree with TRBD1. The length of the CDR3 is 15 residues. V lost 5 bases, J lost 2 bases, and 6 bases stayed unmatched. Germline-derived CDR1 and CDR2 are SGHTA and FQGNSA. CDR3: CASSPDRVGNQPQHF. The CDR3 nucleotides read TGTGCCAGCAGCCCCGACAGGGTTGGCAATCAGCCCCAGCATTTT.

V usage is TRBV20-1 and J usage is TRBJ2-3; 8 bases map to TRBD2. Per the germline V gene, CDR1 is DFQATT and CDR2 is SNEGSKA (reference sequence). The CDR3 contains 14 residues. J lost 6 bases, V lost 2 bases, and 7 bases had no gene match. CDR3 amino acids: CSARRAGARDTQYF. The CDR3 DNA sequence: TGCAGTGCTAGACGAGCGGGGGCCCGGGATACGCAGTATTTT.

This clonotype has a count of ten or more. The V and J genes are TRBV9 and TRBJ1-2, with 8 positions matching TRBD1. The CDR3 sequence is 14 residues long. Looked up from germline, CDR1 is SGDLS and CDR2 is YYNGEE. The V gene end was trimmed by 0 bases and the J gene end by 8 bases; junction bases not matched to a gene: 6. The CDR3 coding sequence is TGTGCCAGCAGCGTAGCCCAGGGGGCGAAGGGCTACACCTTC. This encodes CASSVAQGAKGYTF.

The rearrangement joins TRBV29-1 to TRBJ2-4; tentative D call: TRBD2 (6 bases). CDR3 length: 13 residues. Trimming cost V 6 bases and J 0 bases, with 9 bases left between them. Per the germline V gene, CDR1 is SQVTM and CDR2 is ANQGSEA. In nucleotides, the CDR3 is TGCAGCGTGGGACTCCTAGCCAAAAACATTCAGTACTTC. Translation: CSVGLLAKNIQYF. The entire variable domain, with the rest obtained from reference TRBV29-1 and TRBJ2-4, is as follows: SAVISQKPSRDICQRGTSLTIQCQVDSQVTMMFWYRQQPGQSLTLIATANQGSEATYESGFVIDKFPISRPNLTFSTLTVSNMSPEDSSIYLCSVGLLAKNIQYFGAGTRLSVL.

In this sample, this clonotype turned up a few times. The genes are TRBV9 and TRBJ2-2, with D maybe TRBD1 (9 bases). CDR3 size: 16 residues. Germline CDR1 is SGDLS and CDR2 is YYNGEE. Trimming shortened V by 5 bases and J by 7 bases, and 21 bases separated the two germline ends. The CDR3 sequence is CASSHVAGTGFGELFF. DNA for the CDR3: TGTGCCAGCAGTCACGTAGCGGGGACAGGGTTCGGGGAGCTGTTTTTT.

This clonotype was seen ten or more times. The chain links TRBV6-5 to TRBJ2-3; no clear D gene. Trimming took 2 bases from V and 6 from J, leaving 6 bases between them. CDR1 and CDR2 (germline): MNHEY, SVGAGI. The CDR3 is 12 residues long. CDR3 in DNA: TGTGCCAGCAGTTACAATAGGGATACGCAGTATTTT. This sequence encodes CASSYNRDTQYF.

This clonotype came up a few times. J is TRBJ2-1 and V is TRBV6-2 or TRBV6-3; D is unresolved. Germline V lookup: CDR1 MNHEY, CDR2 SVGEGT. The ends were cut back, 5 bases at V and 10 bases at J, with 21 bases in the middle. There are 15 residues in the CDR3. The CDR3 here is CASSPATPQSREQFF. CDR3 DNA sequence: TGTGCCAGCAGTCCCGCTACCCCCCAATCCCGCGAGCAGTTCTTC.

Only a few counts were recorded for this clonotype. The CDR3, as DNA: TGTGCCAGCAGTCCAGGCAGTGATGGGGAGACCCAGTACTTC. It encodes CASSPGSDGETQYF. The chain links TRBV5-4 to TRBJ2-5; unclear D gene. Germline values: CDR1 SGHNT, CDR2 YYREEE (reference sequence). CDR3 length: 14 residues. Trimming pared 5 bases from V and 5 bases from J, leaving 16 bases between.

The chain couples TRBV3-1 to TRBJ1-1; 7 bases are shared with TRBD1. This CDR3 spans 14 amino acids. Per germline, CDR1 LGHDT and CDR2 YNNKEL (reference sequence). Losses at the gene ends were 0 bases for V and 4 bases for J; bases not matched to a gene: 2. CDR3 nucleotides: TGTGCCAGCAGCCAAGATTACAGGGGCACTGAAGCTTTCTTT. Its protein product is CASSQDYRGTEAFF.

V gene TRBV12-3 or TRBV12-4 combines with J gene TRBJ2-7; D gene unclear. V was shortened by 2 bases and J by 7 bases, with 9 bases between the two germline ends. This CDR3 has 12 residues. DNA for the CDR3: TGTGCCAGCAGTTTAATGGCCGGGGAGCAGTACGTC. Translated, it gives CASSLMAGEQYV.

A few counts support this clonotype. The chain combines TRBV7-2 with TRBJ1-1; D remains unclear. The germline V gene has CDR1 SGHTA and CDR2 FQGNSA. CDR3 length: 13 amino acids. V lost 1 base and J 5 bases, leaving 8 bases between the germline ends. CDR3 nucleotide sequence: TGTGCCAGCAGCTTAGAGGCGAGGACTGAAGCTTTCTTT. It specifies CASSLEARTEAFF. The whole variable domain, filled in from reference TRBV7-2 and TRBJ1-1, reads GAGVSQSPSNKVTEKGKDVELRCDPISGHTALYWYRQSLGQGLEFLIYFQGNSAPDKSGLPSDRFSAERTGGSVSTLTIQRTQQEDSAVYLCASSLEARTEAFFGQGTRLTVV.